These 18 T cell receptor beta chains came from one sample sequenced in a study of beta chain features in type 1 diabetes. Sequenced material consisted of expressed TCRB transcripts (all of the isolated RNA was reverse transcribed). Produced via immunoSEQ multiplex PCR; TCRdb's table is partial and in-frame only. Of a few hundred thousand clones in the sample, roughly 13% are singletons; the top ten hold around 0.0099%. No cognate antigen is known for these TCRs. Study-wide results and limits: The study found moderately but significantly shorter TCRB CDR3s in all four CD4+ subsets of Type 1 diabetes patients.

Sequencing was carried out using naive CD4+ T cells from blood. All receptors derive from a young woman with type 1 diabetes.

The gene calls are TRBV2 and TRBJ2-7; TRBD1 might be the D (6 bases). V was clipped by 5 bases and J by 0 bases, with 23 bases between them. Germline V gene sequence: CDR1 SNHLY, CDR2 FYNNEI. The CDR3 has 18 residues. The CDR3 loop reads CASSRLGRGISPSYEQYF. The CDR3 DNA follows: TGTGCCAGCAGTCGCCTTGGCAGGGGAATATCCCCCTCCTACGAGCAGTACTTC.

This rearrangement joins TRBV11-1 to TRBJ1-2, with D possibly being TRBD1 (5 bases). CDR3 length: 11 amino acids. In germline, CDR1 is SGHAT, CDR2 FQDESV (reference sequence). The ends were cut back, 6 bases at V and 6 bases at J, with 8 bases in the middle. CDR3 in DNA: TGTGCCAGCAGTACGGGGGATGGCTACACCTTC. It codes for CASSTGDGYTF.

The chain couples TRBV7-2 to TRBJ2-2; no firm D call. The CDR3 covers 11 residues. CDR1 is SGHTA, CDR2 FQGNSA, per germline. Trimming pared 8 bases from V and 5 bases from J, leaving 6 bases between. This chain's CDR3 is CASSRTGELFF. In DNA form, the CDR3 reads TGTGCCAGCTCTCGGACCGGGGAGCTGTTTTTT.

This clone turned up a few times. The rearrangement uses TRBV19 and TRBJ2-7; 7 bases match TRBD1. The CDR3 sequence is 14 residues long. CDR1 and CDR2 (germline): LNHDA, SQIVND (reference sequence). The V gene end was trimmed by 6 bases and the J gene end by 6 bases; junction bases not matched to a gene: 11. Written as DNA, the CDR3 is TGTGCCAGTAGACTGACAGGGCTATCTGGCGAGCAGTACTTC. Encoded protein: CASRLTGLSGEQYF.

The CDR3 DNA reads as TGTGCCAGAAGCTTGCAGGGGGCGAAAGATACGCAGTATTTT. Its protein product is CARSLQGAKDTQYF. The chain employs TRBV5-3 and TRBJ2-3; 8 bases are shared with TRBD1. TRBV5-3 is an open reading frame whose function is uncertain. The CDR3 contains 14 residues. Unmatched junction bases numbered 3, after V lost 1 base and J lost 5 bases.

This clone was counted between two and nine times. This chain links TRBV19 with TRBJ2-1; possibly TRBD2 for D (6 bases). The germline V gene encodes CDR1 LNHDA and CDR2 SQIVND (reference sequence). V lost 3 bases and J lost 2, with 14 bases in between. The CDR3 spans 16 residues. CDR3 nucleotides: TGTGCCAGTAGTATCTCGGCGGGAAACCCCTACAATGAGCAGTTCTTC. Encoded protein: CASSISAGNPYNEQFF.

This clone turned up a few times. The chain is built from TRBV5-1 and TRBJ2-2, with TRBD1 matching 9 bases. Germline trimming cut 6 bases from V and 7 bases from J; bases unmatched to any gene: 10. Germline V gene lookup returns CDR1 SGHRS and CDR2 YFSETQ. The length of the CDR3 is 15 residues. Written as DNA, the CDR3 is TGCGCCAGCACCCTTCTGGGACAGGGAGACGGGGAGCTGTTTTTT. Its protein product is CASTLLGQGDGELFF.

This clone showed up just a few times. The V gene is TRBV5-1, the J gene TRBJ2-3, with D hard to call. The CDR3 extends over 15 amino acids. V lost 0 bases and J 1 base, leaving 9 bases between the germline ends. In germline, CDR1 is SGHRS, CDR2 YFSETQ. CDR3 DNA sequence: TGCGCCAGCAGCTTGGATCGAGTTGGCACAGATACGCAGTATTTT. This gives the protein CASSLDRVGTDTQYF.

CDR3 sequence reads: CASPRLAGGNTGELFF. CDR3 DNA sequence: TGCGCCAGCCCGCGTCTAGCGGGAGGGAACACCGGGGAGCTGTTTTTT. J is TRBJ2-2 and V is TRBV23-1, with 11 bases lining up with TRBD2. TRBV23-1 is reported as an ORF; its role is uncertain. This CDR3 is 16 amino acids long. V shed 8 bases, J shed 1 base, and the junction held 6 bases outside the gene matches.

The chain uses TRBV6-5 and TRBJ2-7, with D maybe TRBD2 (5 bases). In germline, CDR1 is MNHEY, CDR2 SVGAGI. Trimming removed 5 bases from V and 6 bases from J, with 8 bases in between. The CDR3 is made up of 11 amino acids. CDR3 in amino acids: CASSQGGEQYF. The CDR3 DNA sequence: TGTGCCAGCAGTCAAGGAGGCGAGCAGTACTTC.

For the CDR3, the DNA is TGTGCCATCCGGGGACTAGCGGGACTAGGCGAGCAGTACTTC. It translates to CAIRGLAGLGEQYF. The rearrangement uses TRBV28 and TRBJ2-7, with TRBD2 identical over 13 bases. The V segment lost 10 bases and the J segment 6 bases; nucleotides outside the gene matches: 9. Per the germline V gene, CDR1 is MDHEN and CDR2 is SYDVKM. This CDR3 has 14 residues.

This chain connects TRBV28 to TRBJ2-5; D possibly corresponds to TRBD1 (6 bases). Germline-derived CDR1 and CDR2 are MDHEN and SYDVKM. The V end was cut by 9 bases, the J end by 5 bases, with 13 bases between. The CDR3 has 12 residues. CDR3 sequence reads: CASTGYMETQYF. The CDR3 DNA reads as TGTGCCAGTACAGGGTACATGGAGACCCAGTACTTC. The full variable domain, its missing parts supplied by reference TRBV28 and TRBJ2-5, is DVKVTQSSRYLVKRTGEKVFLECVQDMDHENMFWYRQDPGLGLRLIYFSYDVKMKEKGDIPEGYSVSREKKERFSLILESASTNQTSMYLCASTGYMETQYFGPGTRLLVL.

This clone has more than one count but fewer than ten. The chain joins TRBV9 to TRBJ1-6; no clear D gene. Germline assignment: CDR1 SGDLS and CDR2 YYNGEE. Trimming cost V 4 bases and J 5 bases, with 10 bases left between them. The CDR3 is 14 amino acids. The CDR3: CASSPPVNNSPLHF. The CDR3 DNA sequence: TGTGCCAGCAGCCCCCCGGTTAATAATTCACCCCTCCACTTT.

The chain links TRBV5-6 to TRBJ2-7; 7 positions agree with TRBD2. CDR3 length equals 18 residues. V shed 3 bases, J shed 2 bases, and the junction held 17 bases outside the gene matches. The germline CDR1 and CDR2 sequences are SGHDT and YYEEEE. CDR3 sequence reads: CASSSSGQTKLRAYEQYF. The CDR3 region has the DNA TGTGCCAGCAGCTCTAGCGGACAAACGAAACTACGAGCCTACGAGCAGTACTTC.

This clone was detected only a few times. This chain links TRBV5-1 with TRBJ1-2, with 7 bases identical to TRBD1. This CDR3 has 13 residues. CDR1 is SGHRS and CDR2 is YFSETQ in the germline V gene. After removal of 4 bases from V and 9 bases from J, the junction contained 9 bases not matched to a gene. In DNA, the CDR3 is TGCGCCAGCAGCGCGGGACAGCTCGCTAGCTACACCTTC. It translates to CASSAGQLASYTF.

V and J are TRBV11-3 and TRBJ2-1; D is uncertain. Germline V gene sequence: CDR1 SGHNT, CDR2 YENEEA. CDR3 length: 14 amino acids. V lost 2 bases and J 6 bases, leaving 11 bases between the germline ends. The CDR3 spells CASSLSQSVNEQFF. CDR3 sequence (DNA): TGTGCCAGCAGCTTAAGTCAGAGCGTCAATGAGCAGTTCTTC. Full variable domain (remainder filled in from reference TRBV11-3 and TRBJ2-1): EAGVVQSPRYKIIEKKQPVAFWCNPISGHNTLYWYLQNLGQGPELLIRYENEEAVDDSQLPKDRFSAERLKGVDSTLKIQPAELGDSAVYLCASSLSQSVNEQFFGPGTRLTVL.

This chain uses TRBV28 with TRBJ1-2; D ambiguous. The CDR3 sequence is 11 residues long. The ends were cut back, 3 bases at V and 6 bases at J, with 5 bases in the middle. Germline assignment: CDR1 MDHEN and CDR2 SYDVKM. CDR3 sequence reads: CASSFENGYTF. The DNA of the CDR3 is TGTGCCAGCAGTTTCGAGAATGGCTACACCTTC.

This clone was detected a few times. The rearrangement links TRBV4-3 to TRBJ2-3; tentative D call: TRBD2 (7 bases). Germline CDR1 is LGHNA and CDR2 is YSLEER. V was cut by 0 bases and J by 4 bases, with 20 bases left in between. This CDR3 has 18 amino acids. CDR3 sequence reads: CASSQDPGGRGLSDTQYF. The CDR3 coding sequence is TGCGCCAGCAGCCAAGATCCAGGAGGGCGGGGGCTATCAGATACGCAGTATTTT.